Presented here are 13 T cell receptor beta chains from one specimen sequenced in a study of early T cells in non-severe SARS-CoV-2 infection. Via MiXCR, TCRdb re-called the 5' RACE reads, giving one row per CDR3 protein. The sample includes 65,000 to 85,000 distinct CDR3 sequences, approximately 13% of them seen just once. Sequencing was performed on whole blood. The receptors were sampled from an adult who was a healthcare worker with PCR-confirmed SARS-CoV-2 infection or an uninfected control (not recorded which).

The chain has TRBV7-9 and TRBJ1-3; 10 nucleotides match TRBD1. The V gene's germline CDR1 is SEHNR and CDR2 FQNEAQ (reference sequence). The V segment lost 0 bases and the J segment 1 base; nucleotides outside the gene matches: 12. The CDR3 runs 20 residues. CDR3 residues: CASSLAGTGVYLWSGNTIYF. The DNA of the CDR3 is TGTGCCAGCAGCTTAGCTGGGACAGGGGTTTACTTATGGTCTGGAAACACCATATATTTT.

In its sample, this clonotype was seen many times. J is TRBJ2-7 and V is TRBV7-9; TRBD1 might be the D (6 bases). The V end was cut by 3 bases, the J end by 0 bases, with 18 bases between. CDR1 and CDR2 (germline): SEHNR, FQNEAQ (reference sequence). The CDR3 has 17 amino acids. The CDR3 DNA sequence: TGTGCCAGCAGCTTTTTCACAGGGTCTCCCAGCTCCTACGAGCAGTACTTC. Protein: CASSFFTGSPSSYEQYF.

This clonotype showed up many times. The chain employs TRBV11-2 and TRBJ1-2; D may be TRBD1 (5 bases). There are 16 residues in the CDR3. Trimming took 4 bases from V and 3 from J, leaving 18 bases between them. Germline values: CDR1 SGHAT, CDR2 FQNNGV. The CDR3 DNA reads TGTGCCAGCAGCTCCCGGAGACGGGGCGAAGACTATGGCTACACCTTC. Protein sequence: CASSSRRRGEDYGYTF.

The V and J genes are TRBV12-3 or TRBV12-4 and TRBJ1-6; D may be TRBD1 (5 bases). The CDR3 extends over 15 amino acids. V gave up 4 bases and J gave up 2 bases, with 9 bases separating them. The DNA for the CDR3 is TGTGCCAGCAGTTCGGGACTAGCCTATAATTCACCCCTCCACTTT. Residues: CASSSGLAYNSPLHF.

This clonotype appeared many times. The CDR3 nucleotides read TGTGCCAGCAGCTTCCGACTAGCGGCTCTCTCCTACAATGAGCAGTTCTTC. This encodes CASSFRLAALSYNEQFF. This chain uses TRBV7-9 with TRBJ2-1; 9 bases map to TRBD2. V lost 3 bases, J lost 0 bases, and 6 bases stayed unmatched. The length of the CDR3 is 17 residues. Germline V lookup: CDR1 SEHNR, CDR2 FQNEAQ (reference sequence). Full variable domain (missing parts from reference TRBV7-9 and TRBJ2-1): DTGVSQNPRHKITKRGQNVTFRCDPISEHNRLYWYRQTLGQGPEFLTYFQNEAQLEKSRLLSDRFSAERPKGSFSTLEIQRTEQGDSAMYLCASSFRLAALSYNEQFFGPGTRLTVL.

Ten or more counts support this clonotype. V and J are TRBV2 and TRBJ2-5, with 10 bases that match TRBD2. This CDR3 spans 14 amino acids. Trimming at V came to 6 bases and at J to 5 bases, leaving 6 bases not matched to a gene. Germline V gene sequence: CDR1 SNHLY, CDR2 FYNNEI. CDR3: CASSGGTSAETQYF. The CDR3 bases are TGTGCCAGCAGCGGTGGGACTAGCGCCGAGACCCAGTACTTC.

This clonotype showed up just a few times. The chain carries TRBV5-1 and TRBJ1-6; the match to TRBD1 covers 7 bases. V trimming: 3 bases; J trimming: 7 bases; junction bases outside the gene matches: 10. Germline loops: CDR1 SGHRS, CDR2 YFSETQ. CDR3 size: 16 residues. The chain's CDR3 is CASSWTRQGANSPLHF. CDR3 sequence (DNA): TGCGCCAGCAGCTGGACCCGACAGGGCGCCAATTCACCCCTCCACTTT.

This clonotype has ten or more counts. The genes are TRBV7-2 and TRBJ2-7; a weak D match, TRBD1 (6 bases). This CDR3 spans 15 amino acids. Trimming pared 2 bases from V and 2 bases from J, leaving 13 bases between. The germline V gene encodes CDR1 SGHTA and CDR2 FQGNSA. The CDR3 protein is CASSLFEGVTYEQYF. In DNA form, the CDR3 reads TGTGCCAGCAGCTTATTTGAGGGGGTTACCTACGAGCAGTACTTC. Filled out from reference TRBV7-2 and TRBJ2-7, the complete variable domain reads GAGVSQSPSNKVTEKGKDVELRCDPISGHTALYWYRQSLGQGLEFLIYFQGNSAPDKSGLPSDRFSAERTGGSVSTLTIQRTQQEDSAVYLCASSLFEGVTYEQYFGPGTRLTVT.

This clonotype was counted between two and nine times. The chain joins TRBV12-3 or TRBV12-4 to TRBJ2-1, with 9 bases identical to TRBD1. Losses at the gene ends were 0 bases for V and 4 bases for J; bases not matched to a gene: 4. CDR3 length: 16 residues. CDR3 coding DNA: TGTGCCAGCAGTTTAGCCGGGACAGGGAGATACAATGAGCAGTTCTTC. Translation: CASSLAGTGRYNEQFF.

This clonotype was detected a few times. This sequence joins TRBV29-1 and TRBJ2-2; no firm D call. Germline V gene sequence: CDR1 SQVTM, CDR2 ANQGSEA. V lost 6 bases and J 2 bases, leaving 4 bases between the germline ends. The CDR3 contains 11 residues. The CDR3 loop reads CSVHNTGELFF. The DNA for the CDR3 is TGCAGCGTCCACAACACCGGGGAGCTGTTTTTT.

This clonotype has just a few counts. This sequence joins TRBV3-1 and TRBJ1-6; TRBD1 is a possible D gene (6 bases). Germline V gives CDR1 LGHDT, CDR2 YNNKEL (reference sequence). The CDR3 is 14 residues long. V was cut by 3 bases and J by 10 bases, with 13 bases left in between. The CDR3 sequence is CASSHGQIMSPLHF. The CDR3 DNA sequence: TGTGCCAGCAGCCATGGACAGATAATGTCACCCCTCCACTTT.

This sequence joins TRBV7-2 and TRBJ2-1; TRBD1 is a possible D gene (6 bases). This CDR3 is built from 15 residues. Germline CDR1 reads SGHTA; CDR2 reads FQGNSA. Trimming removed 6 bases from V and 1 base from J, with 13 bases in between. Here the CDR3 DNA reads TGTGCCAGCAGTAGAGGGGGTTTGTCCTACAATGAGCAGTTCTTC. Its protein is CASSRGGLSYNEQFF.

This clonotype was counted at least ten times. J is TRBJ2-1 and V is TRBV7-3; D unclear. CDR1 is SGHTA, CDR2 FQGTGA, per germline. Trimming left V 2 bases short and J 9 bases short, with 11 bases between. There are 13 residues in the CDR3. CDR3 residues: CASSLVLDSEQFF. DNA of the CDR3: TGTGCCAGCAGCTTAGTGCTAGACTCTGAGCAGTTCTTC.